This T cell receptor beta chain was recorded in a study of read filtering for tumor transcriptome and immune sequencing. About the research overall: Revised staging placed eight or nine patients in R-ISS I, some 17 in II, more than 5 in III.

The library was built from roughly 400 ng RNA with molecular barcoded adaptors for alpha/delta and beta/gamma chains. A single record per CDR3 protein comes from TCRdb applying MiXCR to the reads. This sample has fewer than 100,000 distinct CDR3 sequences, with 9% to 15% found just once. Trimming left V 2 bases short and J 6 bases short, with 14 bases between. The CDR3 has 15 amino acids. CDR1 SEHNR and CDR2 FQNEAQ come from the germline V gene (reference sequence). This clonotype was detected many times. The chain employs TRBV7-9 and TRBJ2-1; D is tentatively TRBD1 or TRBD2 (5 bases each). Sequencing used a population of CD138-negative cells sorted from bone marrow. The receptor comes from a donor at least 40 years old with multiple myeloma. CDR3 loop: CASSLSSQGGNEQFF. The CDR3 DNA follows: TGTGCCAGCAGCTTATCTAGCCAGGGTGGCAATGAGCAGTTCTTC. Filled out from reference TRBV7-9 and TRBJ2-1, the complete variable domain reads DTGVSQNPRHKITKRGQNVTFRCDPISEHNRLYWYRQTLGQGPEFLTYFQNEAQLEKSRLLSDRFSAERPKGSFSTLEIQRTEQGDSAMYLCASSLSSQGGNEQFFGPGTRLTVL.